The 11 T cell receptor beta chains reported below all come from one sample, sequenced in a study of spatial heterogeneity in lung cancer. Documented time point: sample taken at primary tumor resection. Unsorted whole RNA of tumor, nontumor lung or frozen PBMC was sequenced. TCRdb independently ran MiXCR on the 5' RACE reads; one entry per CDR3 protein. The data contain around 41,000 distinct CDR3 sequences, 6% to 7.5% of them seen just once; the ten biggest clones take up 43%. The specimen was PBMCs, collected at surgery. The receptors were gathered from a female donor with early-stage non-small cell lung cancer.

At least ten counts were recorded for this clonotype. V gene TRBV28 combines with J gene TRBJ2-2; 9 bases agree with TRBD1. Germline CDR1 MDHEN, CDR2 SYDVKM. J lost 4 bases, V lost 2 bases, and 11 bases had no gene match. CDR3 length: 18 amino acids. The CDR3 region is CASSLSPPGQGPTGELFF. As DNA, the CDR3 is TGTGCCAGCAGTTTAAGCCCCCCTGGACAGGGGCCCACCGGGGAGCTGTTTTTT.

This clonotype was observed at least ten times. The V and J genes are TRBV28 and TRBJ1-2; D is ambiguous. The CDR3 loop spans 13 amino acids. Germline values: CDR1 MDHEN, CDR2 SYDVKM. V was trimmed by 4 bases and J by 4 bases, leaving 10 bases between them. The CDR3 DNA follows: TGTGCCAGCAGTTCGGAAATTTTCTATGGCTACACCTTC. It specifies CASSSEIFYGYTF.

Ten or more counts support this clonotype. V is TRBV12-3 or TRBV12-4 and J is TRBJ2-5, with 7 bases that match TRBD2. There are 13 residues in the CDR3. The V segment lost 7 bases and the J segment 2 bases; nucleotides outside the gene matches: 4. CDR3: CASTRTRQETQYF. CDR3 sequence (DNA): TGTGCCAGCACCCGGACTAGACAAGAGACCCAGTACTTC.

The table lists this clonotype with many counts. The V and J genes are TRBV2 and TRBJ2-7; D is ambiguous. CDR3 length: 14 residues. V lost 7 bases and J lost 1, with 14 bases in between. Germline-derived CDR1 and CDR2 are SNHLY and FYNNEI. CDR3 amino acids: CASKAAPTSYEQYF. The CDR3 DNA reads as TGTGCCAGCAAAGCCGCGCCTACTTCCTACGAGCAGTACTTC.

This clonotype was found a few times. The rearrangement links TRBV20-1 to TRBJ2-3; D gene ambiguous. Germline assignment: CDR1 DFQATT and CDR2 SNEGSKA (reference sequence). The CDR3 extends over 14 amino acids. Trimming took 0 bases from V and 6 from J, leaving 13 bases between them. The CDR3 loop reads CSARETSLADTQYF. Written as DNA, the CDR3 is TGCAGTGCTAGAGAAACAAGTCTGGCGGATACGCAGTATTTT.

This clonotype was seen ten or more times. The chain couples TRBV30 to TRBJ2-7; TRBD1 matches 7 bases. Per germline, CDR1 GTSNPN and CDR2 SVGIG (reference sequence). This CDR3 contains 14 residues. After removal of 1 base from V and 3 bases from J, the junction contained 6 bases not matched to a gene. The CDR3 here is CAWSEPSGGYEQYF. CDR3 in DNA: TGTGCCTGGAGTGAACCTTCAGGGGGCTACGAGCAGTACTTC.

There are a few counts of this clonotype. The chain employs TRBV6-4 and TRBJ2-2; D is undetermined. The CDR3 is 14 amino acids. Germline V lookup: CDR1 MRHNA, CDR2 SNTAGT. Trimming took 8 bases from V and 0 from J, leaving 10 bases between them. As DNA, the CDR3 is TGTGCCAGCCGGGCCTATGCGAACACCGGGGAGCTGTTTTTT. This codes for CASRAYANTGELFF.

This clonotype was observed at least ten times. V is TRBV2 and J is TRBJ2-2; D possibly corresponds to TRBD2 (5 bases). The CDR3 has 15 amino acids. The germline V gene encodes CDR1 SNHLY and CDR2 FYNNEI. Trimming shortened V by 4 bases and J by 1 base, and 10 bases separated the two germline ends. CDR3 region: CASSVRGRNTGELFF. The CDR3, as DNA: TGTGCCAGCAGTGTTCGCGGGCGGAACACCGGGGAGCTGTTTTTT. Complete variable domain (other parts from reference TRBV2 and TRBJ2-2): EPEVTQTPSHQVTQMGQEVILRCVPISNHLYFYWYRQILGQKVEFLVSFYNNEISEKSEIFDDQFSVERPDGSNFTLKIRSTKLEDSAMYFCASSVRGRNTGELFFGEGSRLTVL.

This clonotype was seen a few times. The chain combines TRBV3-1 with TRBJ2-5, with TRBD2 matching 11 bases. V dropped 4 bases and J dropped 4; count of bases not matched to a gene: 14. CDR1 and CDR2 (germline): LGHDT, YNNKEL (reference sequence). The length of the CDR3 is 18 residues. The CDR3 coding sequence is TGTGCCAGCAGCCCCCAGACTAGCGGGGCGTCGTCGTTAGAGACCCAGTACTTC. Amino acid sequence: CASSPQTSGASSLETQYF.

The sample holds a few counts of this clonotype. V usage is TRBV2 and J usage is TRBJ1-4, with 8 bases identical to TRBD1. The CDR3 covers 15 residues. The germline V gene encodes CDR1 SNHLY and CDR2 FYNNEI. The J segment lost 6 bases and the V segment lost 5 bases, leaving 8 bases of the junction unmatched. The CDR3: CASSSQGAQHEKLFF. The CDR3, as DNA: TGTGCCAGCAGTTCCCAGGGGGCGCAACATGAAAAACTGTTTTTT.

This clonotype was observed many times. The rearrangement joins TRBV2 to TRBJ1-2; D is unresolved. Trimming left V 0 bases short and J 8 bases short, with 7 bases between. Germline CDR1 SNHLY, CDR2 FYNNEI. The CDR3 spans 12 residues. As DNA, the CDR3 is TGTGCCAGCAGTGAAGCACATGCCGGCTACACCTTC. It translates to CASSEAHAGYTF.